This T cell receptor beta chain emerged from a study of T-cell reconstitution after alpha-beta-depleted transplantation in children. Unique molecular identifiers tagged the TCRbeta library. MiXCR was run by TCRdb on the PCR reads, yielding one entry per CDR3 protein. The sample gives about 190,000 distinct CDR3 sequences, approximately 6.8% of which show up once; around 2.7% is in the top ten. Germline trimming cut 2 bases from V and 6 bases from J; bases unmatched to any gene: 9. The CDR3 totals 16 residues. The germline V gene encodes CDR1 SEHNR and CDR2 FQNEAQ (reference sequence). This clonotype was detected ten times or more.

The rearrangement uses TRBV7-9 and TRBJ2-1; 8 bases line up with TRBD1. The TCR originated in a human donor who donated a stem cell graft to a child with Wiskott-Aldrich syndrome. Sequencing used PBMCs from the stem cell graft donor, obtained from the stem cell graft. Here the CDR3 DNA reads TGTGCCAGCAGCTTACTTAGGACAGGGAAACGCAATGAGCAGTTCTTC. Translating gives CASSLLRTGKRNEQFF.